This T cell receptor (beta chain) was recorded in a study of T cell responses to AZD1222 COVID-19 vaccine. Using immunoSEQ multiplex PCR, the repertoire was profiled, and TCRdb retains in-frame clones only, with some absent. The data contain 140,000 or so clones, just under 95% of them singletons. Germline V lookup: CDR1 KGHDR, CDR2 SFDVKD. Trimming took 3 bases from V and 4 from J; bases not matched to a gene: 3. The CDR3 has 17 amino acids. The V and J genes are TRBV24-1 and TRBJ2-6; 12 bases fit TRBD1. Sequencing used peripheral blood, obtained after recovery from COVID-19. This TCR was sampled from an adult who had recovered from COVID-19. The CDR3 DNA is TGTGCCACCAGTGATGGGGGACAGGGGGCCGGGGCCAACGTCCTGACTTTC. As protein: CATSDGGQGAGANVLTF.